The text below deals with one T cell receptor beta chain. Across 20 to 25 US areas, participants ranged in age from 18 to 89 years. In assigning cohorts, the study relied on participant-reported clinical history. The sample is drawn from a study of blood T cell repertoires in COVID-19. For the study at large: Acute-phase and convalescent COVID-19 samples originated in the United States, Italy and Spain.

In the original analysis: Counts of nucleated cells, estimated from reference gene primer amplification, were obtained. Assay: immunoSEQ multiplex PCR; the TCRdb copy retains only in-frame clones and omits some. That table furnishes V, J and clone size, whereas the DNA furnished D and trimming. The sample has roughly 330,000 clones; 80% to 90% are singletons. V lost 0 bases to trimming and J lost 4 bases; unmatched junction nucleotides: 11. Germline CDR1 SGHAT, CDR2 FQNNGV. There are 18 residues in the CDR3. V gene TRBV11-2 combines with J gene TRBJ1-2; 10 nucleotides match TRBD1. Material for sequencing was PBMCs or T cells enriched from blood (not recorded which). This TCR came from a woman aged 18-35 years who had recovered from COVID-19. CDR3 sequence: CASSLERTGGFLGYGYTF. The CDR3 DNA reads TGTGCCAGCAGCTTAGAAAGGACAGGGGGTTTTTTGGGCTATGGCTACACCTTC. The variable domain in full, with the rest retrieved from reference TRBV11-2 and TRBJ1-2, is EAGVAQSPRYKIIEKRQSVAFWCNPISGHATLYWYQQILGQGPKLLIQFQNNGVVDDSQLPKDRFSAERLKGVDSTLKIQPAKLEDSAVYLCASSLERTGGFLGYGYTFGSGTRLTVV.